These 27 T cell receptor beta chains share one sample of origin, sequenced in a study of read filtering for tumor transcriptome and immune sequencing. This library used about 400 ng RNA and molecular barcoded adaptors spanning alpha/delta and beta/gamma chains. TCRdb reprocessed the reads with MiXCR, giving one entry per CDR3 protein. The data show about 86,000 distinct CDR3 sequences, with approximately 13% seen just once and more than 12% held by the top ten. Sequencing input: a population of CD138-negative cells sorted from bone marrow. Receptor source: a donor older than 35 with multiple myeloma.

This clonotype was counted at least ten times. Compared with germline, one end of the junction differs, possibly owing to a read error. The CDR3 DNA reads as TGTGCCAGCCAGACAGGGAACGAAAAACTGCTTTTT. It yields the protein CASQTGNEKLLF. The chain has TRBV28 and TRBJ1-4; 7 bases are a match to TRBD1. This CDR3 comprises 12 residues. Germline V gives CDR1 MDHEN, CDR2 SYDVKM.

The chain recombines TRBV4-1 with TRBJ2-2; D remains ambiguous. CDR3 length: 15 amino acids. Germline V gene sequence: CDR1 MGHRA, CDR2 YSYEKL. V was trimmed by 2 bases and J by 5 bases, leaving 12 bases between them. CDR3 bases: TGCGCCAGCAGCCAACCTACCCTAGGAACCGGGGAGCTGTTTTTT. Its translation: CASSQPTLGTGELFF.

This clonotype was observed a handful of times. This chain links TRBV12-3 or TRBV12-4 with TRBJ2-5; no reliable D call. V lost 2 bases and J 1 base, leaving 5 bases between the germline ends. The CDR3 consists of 13 residues. CDR3 bases: TGTGCCAGCAGTTTAAGGTTCCAAGAGACCCAGTACTTC. Residues: CASSLRFQETQYF.

This clonotype was recorded many times. V and J are TRBV6-5 and TRBJ2-3; 16 bases agree with TRBD2. V gave up 0 bases and J gave up 3 bases; unmatched junction bases: 9. Germline CDR1 MNHEY, CDR2 SVGAGI. The CDR3 has 20 residues. The CDR3 protein is CASSYSSPGTSGRVTDTQYF. CDR3 DNA sequence: TGTGCCAGCAGTTACTCGAGCCCCGGGACTAGCGGGAGGGTAACAGATACGCAGTATTTT.

This clonotype was seen repeatedly, ten times or more. The J gene is TRBJ2-5, the V gene TRBV28; 7 nucleotides align to TRBD2. CDR3 length: 11 residues. Germline CDR1 and CDR2: MDHEN and SYDVKM. CDR3 loop: CAGGLRETQYF. CDR3 in DNA: TGTGCGGGAGGGCTCCGCGAGACCCAGTACTTC.

Only a few counts were recorded for this clonotype. This may stem from a read error, because a much larger clone lies one nucleotide away. The gene calls are TRBV6-2 or TRBV6-3 and TRBJ1-1, with 9 positions matching TRBD1. This CDR3 region has 16 residues. Per the germline V gene, CDR1 is MNHEY and CDR2 is SVGEGT. Trimming cost V 5 bases and J 5 bases; bases outside gene matches: 12. CDR3 sequence reads: CASSDGYRGPGTEAFF. As DNA, the CDR3 is TGTGCCAGCAGTGATGGATACAGGGGGCCCGGTACTGAAGCTTTCTTT.

This clonotype was found many times. J is TRBJ1-1 and V is TRBV25-1; TRBD1 aligns across 8 bases. There are 15 residues in the CDR3. The ends lost 3 bases at V and 4 bases at J; junction bases unmatched: 7. CDR1 and CDR2 (germline): MGHDK, SYGVNS. The CDR3 loop is CASSDPTGGGTEAFF. The CDR3 DNA reads as TGTGCCAGCAGTGACCCCACAGGGGGGGGCACTGAAGCTTTCTTT. Variable domain in full (rest from reference TRBV25-1 and TRBJ1-1): EADIYQTPRYLVIGTGKKITLECSQTMGHDKMYWYQQDPGMELHLIHYSYGVNSTEKGDLSSESTVSRIRTEHFPLTLESARPSHTSQYLCASSDPTGGGTEAFFGQGTRLTVV.

Points on this clonotype: This sequence may be a read error, since a much larger clone differs from it by one base. J is TRBJ2-3 and V is TRBV29-1; TRBD2 is a possible D gene (5 bases). CDR3 length equals 13 residues. CDR1 and CDR2 from the germline V gene are SQVTM and ANQGSEA. V gave up 3 bases and J gave up 0 bases, with 7 bases separating them. CDR3 residues: CSVEGGSTDTQYF. The CDR3 DNA sequence: TGCAGCGTTGAGGGCGGGAGCACAGATACGCAGTATTTT.

This clonotype was counted at least ten times. The DNA of the CDR3 is TGTGCCAGCAGCCTGCTGGAAGCGGCTAGCACAGATACGCAGTATTTT. It encodes CASSLLEAASTDTQYF. The chain couples TRBV14 to TRBJ2-3; D might be TRBD2 (5 bases). Germline V gives CDR1 SGHDN, CDR2 FVKESK. The germline V and J ends were trimmed by 4 bases and 0 bases, with 14 bases remaining between them. This CDR3 is 16 amino acids long.

The table lists this clonotype with many counts. This chain connects TRBV28 to TRBJ2-3, with D possibly being TRBD2 (6 bases). The CDR3 consists of 18 residues. V shed 4 bases and J shed 0 bases, with 20 bases lying between them. Germline V gene lookup returns CDR1 MDHEN and CDR2 SYDVKM. The CDR3 spells CASSSLPHSGTSTDTQYF. CDR3 sequence (DNA): TGTGCCAGCAGTTCTCTCCCTCATAGCGGAACCAGCACAGATACGCAGTATTTT. Filled out from reference TRBV28 and TRBJ2-3, the complete variable domain reads DVKVTQSSRYLVKRTGEKVFLECVQDMDHENMFWYRQDPGLGLRLIYFSYDVKMKEKGDIPEGYSVSREKKERFSLILESASTNQTSMYLCASSSLPHSGTSTDTQYFGPGTRLTVL.

This clonotype was recorded many times. A much larger clone differs by one base, so this may be a read error. This rearrangement joins TRBV25-1 to TRBJ2-6; a weak D match, TRBD1 (5 bases). Per the germline V gene, CDR1 is MGHDK and CDR2 is SYGVNS. This CDR3 is built from 14 residues. The CDR3 bases are TGTGCCAGCAGTGCGGGCTCTGGGGCCAACGTCCCGACTTTC. This translates into CASSAGSGANVPTF.

The chain is built from TRBV20-1 and TRBJ1-2; 8 nucleotides agree with TRBD1. The CDR3 spans 15 residues. Germline V gene data show CDR1 as DFQATT and CDR2 as SNEGSKA (reference sequence). The junction had 6 bases not matched to a gene; V was cut back by 0 bases and J by 3 bases. The CDR3, as DNA: TGCAGTGCTAGAGACGCCTCGACAGGGGACTATGGCTACACCTTC. Protein product: CSARDASTGDYGYTF.

This clonotype was recorded many times. V and J are TRBV7-7 and TRBJ2-3; D ambiguous. CDR3 length equals 13 residues. The germline V gene encodes CDR1 SSHAT and CDR2 FNYEAQ (reference sequence). The V gene lost 2 bases and the J gene lost 4 bases, with 7 bases spanning the gap. The CDR3 DNA follows: TGTGCCAGCAGCTTATCGGGTCCAGATACGCAGTATTTT. Protein sequence: CASSLSGPDTQYF.

Ten or more counts support this clonotype. The chain has TRBV7-8 and TRBJ2-1; 13 bases are a match to TRBD2. Germline assignment: CDR1 SGHVS and CDR2 FQNEAQ. The J segment lost 8 bases and the V segment lost 2 bases, leaving 21 bases of the junction unmatched. The CDR3 contains 21 residues. The CDR3 nucleotides are TGTGCCAGCAGCTTAAGGGGTACGGGACATCGGACTAGCGGGAGTATGGATGAGCAGTTCTTC. Translating it yields CASSLRGTGHRTSGSMDEQFF.

The table lists this clonotype with many counts. The rearrangement joins TRBV6-5 to TRBJ2-4; perhaps TRBD1 as D (6 bases). CDR1 and CDR2 (germline): MNHEY, SVGAGI. V was trimmed by 5 bases and J by 1 base, leaving 15 bases between them. This CDR3 contains 16 residues. CDR3: CASSREGEWAKNIQYF. The DNA for the CDR3 is TGTGCCAGCAGTCGCGAGGGGGAGTGGGCCAAAAACATTCAGTACTTC.

This clonotype was found many times. The chain couples TRBV5-1 to TRBJ2-7; possibly TRBD1 or TRBD2 for D (6 bases each). V gave up 4 bases and J gave up 3 bases, with 11 bases separating them. The CDR3 runs to 13 residues. CDR1 and CDR2 from the germline V gene are SGHRS and YFSETQ. In DNA form, the CDR3 reads TGCGCCAGCAGCACAGGGACTTTCTACGAGCAGTACTTC. Translated, it gives CASSTGTFYEQYF.

This clonotype showed up many times. This chain connects TRBV7-3 to TRBJ2-3; D gene uncertain. Trimming pared 1 base from V and 2 bases from J, leaving 10 bases between. The CDR3 consists of 15 residues. Germline V gives CDR1 SGHTA, CDR2 FQGTGA. CDR3 nucleotides: TGTGCCAGCAGCTTAAGAGGCGGATTCACAGATACGCAGTATTTT. It translates to CASSLRGGFTDTQYF. The full variable domain, with the rest looked up from reference TRBV7-3 and TRBJ2-3, is GAGVSQTPSNKVTEKGKYVELRCDPISGHTALYWYRQSLGQGPEFLIYFQGTGAADDSGLPNDRFFAVRPEGSVSTLKIQRTERGDSAVYLCASSLRGGFTDTQYFGPGTRLTVL.

This clonotype was seen ten or more times. The chain recombines TRBV5-1 with TRBJ2-3; D call uncertain. Germline CDR1 and CDR2: SGHRS and YFSETQ. The V end lost 1 base, the J end lost 2 bases, and 11 bases lay between the germline ends. This CDR3 region has 15 residues. As DNA, the CDR3 is TGCGCCAGCAGCTTGTTGGGCAGTATCACAGATACGCAGTATTTT. Encoded protein: CASSLLGSITDTQYF.

Points on this clonotype: A much larger clone lies one base from this, so it may be a read error. J is TRBJ1-1 and V is TRBV7-9; tentatively, D is TRBD1 (6 bases). This CDR3 region has 13 residues. Germline loops: CDR1 SEHNR, CDR2 FQNEAQ (reference sequence). CDR3 DNA: TGTGCCAGCAGTCGGGCTCAACAGGGTGAAGCTCTCTTT. Translating it yields CASSRAQQGEALF.

Ten or more counts support this clonotype. The V gene is TRBV14, the J gene TRBJ1-1; D might be TRBD1 (5 bases). The V gene lost 0 bases and the J gene lost 1 base, with 18 bases spanning the gap. The CDR3 has 18 residues. Germline V gives CDR1 SGHDN, CDR2 FVKESK. This CDR3 reads CASSQDRGSGYGNTEAFF. The DNA for the CDR3 is TGTGCCAGCAGCCAAGATCGGGGCTCGGGGTACGGGAACACTGAAGCTTTCTTT.

The table lists this clonotype with many counts. The chain has TRBV30 and TRBJ1-1, with a tentative D call TRBD1 (5 bases). Trimming cost V 8 bases and J 0 bases, with 22 bases left between them. Germline-derived CDR1 and CDR2 are GTSNPN and SVGIG (reference sequence). The CDR3 runs 16 residues. The CDR3 DNA sequence: TGTGCCGGTGTAAGTCGACGTCAGGGCTTGAACACTGAAGCTTTCTTT. Amino acid sequence: CAGVSRRQGLNTEAFF.

In regard to this clonotype: With a much larger clone just one base away, this may be a read error. Without the conserved terminal phenylalanine or tryptophan, this CDR3 likely stems from a read error. The rearrangement links TRBV29-1 to TRBJ2-3, with D perhaps TRBD2 (5 bases). The CDR3 runs 13 residues. Germline V gene sequence: CDR1 SQVTM, CDR2 ANQGSEA. Trimming cost V 3 bases and J 6 bases, with 13 bases left between them. The CDR3 is CSVEIGVGDTQYL. In nucleotides, the CDR3 is TGCAGCGTTGAGATCGGGGTCGGGGATACGCAGTATCTT.

V gene TRBV7-6 combines with J gene TRBJ2-7; 7 nucleotides match TRBD1. Germline assignment: CDR1 SGHVS and CDR2 FNYEAQ. Trimming took 2 bases from V and 4 from J; bases not matched to a gene: 8. This CDR3 spans 15 amino acids. CDR3 in amino acids: CASSLRYEGAYEQYF. The CDR3 bases are TGTGCCAGCAGCTTACGTTACGAGGGGGCGTACGAGCAGTACTTC.

The sample holds many counts of this clonotype. The V and J genes are TRBV7-3 and TRBJ2-1; 11 bases align to TRBD2. This CDR3 contains 14 residues. V lost 5 bases, J lost 4 bases, and 1 base stayed unmatched. Germline values: CDR1 SGHTA, CDR2 FQGTGA. In DNA, the CDR3 is TGTGCCAGCAGCGCTAGCGGGAGGTACAATGAGCAGTTCTTC. Amino acids: CASSASGRYNEQFF.

Comments on this clonotype: A clone one base away is much larger, so this may be a read error. The chain has TRBV5-1 and TRBJ2-7; D is unclear. The CDR3 is made up of 13 amino acids. Germline loops: CDR1 SGHRS, CDR2 YFSETQ. Trimming removed 0 bases at V and 7 bases at J, with 11 bases between. The CDR3 bases are TGCGCCAGCAGCTTGGTTCCTCGCGGAGAGCAGTACTTC. It yields the protein CASSLVPRGEQYF.

The genes are TRBV7-2 and TRBJ2-2; TRBD1 agrees at 7 bases. The CDR3 loop spans 16 amino acids. Trimming at V came to 6 bases and at J to 0 bases, leaving 7 bases not matched to a gene. From germline, CDR1 is SGHTA and CDR2 FQGNSA. The CDR3, as DNA: TGTACCAGCAGAAGAACAGGGGAAGCGAACACCGGGGAGCTGTTTTTT. Translating gives CTSRRTGEANTGELFF.

This clonotype was found a few times. The gene calls are TRBV29-1 and TRBJ2-7; D remains ambiguous. This CDR3 has 11 amino acids. Germline V gene lookup returns CDR1 SQVTM and CDR2 ANQGSEA. V was pared by 6 bases and J by 6 bases, with 12 bases between. This CDR3 reads CSVRNLGEQYF. In DNA, the CDR3 is TGCAGCGTAAGAAATCTAGGCGAGCAGTACTTC.